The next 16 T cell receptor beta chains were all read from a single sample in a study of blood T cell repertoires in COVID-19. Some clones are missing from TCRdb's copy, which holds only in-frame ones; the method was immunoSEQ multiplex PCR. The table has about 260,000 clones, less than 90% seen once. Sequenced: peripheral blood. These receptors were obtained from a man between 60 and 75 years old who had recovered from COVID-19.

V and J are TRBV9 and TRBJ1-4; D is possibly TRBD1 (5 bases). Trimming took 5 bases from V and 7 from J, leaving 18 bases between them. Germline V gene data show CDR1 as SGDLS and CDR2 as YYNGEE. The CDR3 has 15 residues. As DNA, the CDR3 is TGTGCCAGCAGTACCCAGGGCGGTCTGGCTGAAAAACTGTTTTTT. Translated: CASSTQGGLAEKLFF.

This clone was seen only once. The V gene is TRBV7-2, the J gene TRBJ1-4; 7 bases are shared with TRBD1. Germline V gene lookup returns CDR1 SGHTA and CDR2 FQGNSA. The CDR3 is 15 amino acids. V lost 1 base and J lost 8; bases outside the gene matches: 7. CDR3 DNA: TGTGCCAGCAGCTTAGAAGGGGGCAGATGGGAAAAACTGTTTTTT. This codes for CASSLEGGRWEKLFF.

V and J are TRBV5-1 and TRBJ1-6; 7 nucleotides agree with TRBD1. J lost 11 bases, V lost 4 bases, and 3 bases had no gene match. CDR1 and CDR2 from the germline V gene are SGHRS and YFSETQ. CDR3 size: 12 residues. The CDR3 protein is CASSRDSPPLHF. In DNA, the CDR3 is TGCGCCAGCAGCAGGGACAGCCCACCCCTCCACTTT.

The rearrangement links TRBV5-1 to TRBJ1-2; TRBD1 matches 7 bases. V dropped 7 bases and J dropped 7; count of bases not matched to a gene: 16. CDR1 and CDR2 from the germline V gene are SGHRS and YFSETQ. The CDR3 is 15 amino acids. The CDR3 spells CASYDHTGALSGYTF. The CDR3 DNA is TGCGCCAGCTACGACCACACAGGGGCTTTGAGTGGCTACACCTTC.

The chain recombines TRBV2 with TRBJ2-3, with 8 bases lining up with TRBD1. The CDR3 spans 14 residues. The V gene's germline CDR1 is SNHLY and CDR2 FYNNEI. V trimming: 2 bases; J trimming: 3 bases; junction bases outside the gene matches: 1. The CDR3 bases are TGTGCCAGCAGTGAACAGGGGGCTACAGATACGCAGTATTTT. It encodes CASSEQGATDTQYF.

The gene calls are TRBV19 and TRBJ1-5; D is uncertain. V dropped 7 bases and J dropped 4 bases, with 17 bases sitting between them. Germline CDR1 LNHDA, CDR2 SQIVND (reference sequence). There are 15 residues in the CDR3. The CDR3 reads CASTIRSFPNQPQHF. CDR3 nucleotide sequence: TGTGCCAGTACAATTCGGAGTTTCCCGAATCAGCCCCAGCATTTT.

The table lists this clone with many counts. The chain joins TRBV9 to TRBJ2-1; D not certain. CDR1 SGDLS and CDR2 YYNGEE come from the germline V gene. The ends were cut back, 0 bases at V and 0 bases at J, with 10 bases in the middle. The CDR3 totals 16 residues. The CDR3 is CASSVDATSSYNEQFF. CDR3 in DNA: TGTGCCAGCAGCGTAGATGCCACCAGCTCCTACAATGAGCAGTTCTTC. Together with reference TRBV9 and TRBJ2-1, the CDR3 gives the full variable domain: DSGVTQTPKHLITATGQRVTLRCSPRSGDLSVYWYQQSLDQGLQFLIQYYNGEERAKGNILERFSAQQFPDLHSELNLSSLELGDSALYFCASSVDATSSYNEQFFGPGTRLTVL.

CDR3 protein: CASSIDGGHSYGYTF. CDR3 DNA: TGTGCCAGTAGTATAGATGGGGGACACTCCTATGGCTACACCTTC. The chain couples TRBV19 to TRBJ1-2, with TRBD1 as a possible D gene (6 bases). The ends were cut back, 0 bases at V and 4 bases at J, with 12 bases in the middle. Germline CDR1 and CDR2: LNHDA and SQIVND (reference sequence). This CDR3 spans 15 amino acids.

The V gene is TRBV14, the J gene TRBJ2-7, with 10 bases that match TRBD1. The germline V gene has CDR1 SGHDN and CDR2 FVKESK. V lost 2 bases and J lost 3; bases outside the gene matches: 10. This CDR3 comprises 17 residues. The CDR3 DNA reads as TGTGCCAGCAGCCAACCAAGATCCCGGACAGGGGGCTACGAGCAGTACTTC. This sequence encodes CASSQPRSRTGGYEQYF.

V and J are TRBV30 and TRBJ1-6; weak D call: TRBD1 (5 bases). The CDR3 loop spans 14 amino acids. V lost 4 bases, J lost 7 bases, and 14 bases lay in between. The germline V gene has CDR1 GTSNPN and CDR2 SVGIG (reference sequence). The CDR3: CAWKSGLNNSPLHF. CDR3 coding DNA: TGTGCCTGGAAGTCGGGACTCAACAATTCACCCCTCCACTTT.

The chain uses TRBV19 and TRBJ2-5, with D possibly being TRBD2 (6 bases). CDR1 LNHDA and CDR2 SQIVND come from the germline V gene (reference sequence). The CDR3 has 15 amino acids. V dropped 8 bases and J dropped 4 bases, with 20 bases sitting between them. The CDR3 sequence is CASATGEPAGETQYF. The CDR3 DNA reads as TGTGCCAGTGCCACCGGTGAACCAGCGGGAGAGACCCAGTACTTC. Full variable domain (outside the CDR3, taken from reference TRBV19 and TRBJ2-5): DGGITQSPKYLFRKEGQNVTLSCEQNLNHDAMYWYRQDPGQGLRLIYYSQIVNDFQKGDIAEGYSVSREKKESFPLTVTSAQKNPTAFYLCASATGEPAGETQYFGPGTRLLVL.

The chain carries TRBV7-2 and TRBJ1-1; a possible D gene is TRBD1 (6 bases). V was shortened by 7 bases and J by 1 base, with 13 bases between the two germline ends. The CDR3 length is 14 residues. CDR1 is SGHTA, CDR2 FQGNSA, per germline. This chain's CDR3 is CASIPGHWNTEAFF. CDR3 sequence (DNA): TGTGCCAGCATCCCGGGACATTGGAACACTGAAGCTTTCTTT.

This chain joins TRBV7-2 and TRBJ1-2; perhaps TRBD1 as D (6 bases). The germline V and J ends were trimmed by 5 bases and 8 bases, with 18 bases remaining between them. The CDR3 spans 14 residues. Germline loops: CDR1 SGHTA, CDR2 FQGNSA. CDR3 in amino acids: CASSPARGPGGYTF. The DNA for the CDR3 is TGTGCCAGCAGCCCCGCGCGGGGGCCAGGCGGCTACACCTTC.

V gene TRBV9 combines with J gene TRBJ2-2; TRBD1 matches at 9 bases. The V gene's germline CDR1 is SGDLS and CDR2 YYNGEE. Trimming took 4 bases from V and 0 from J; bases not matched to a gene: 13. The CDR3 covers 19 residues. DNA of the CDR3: TGTGCCAGCAGCCTCACTTACCGGGACAGGGTTACGAACACCGGGGAGCTGTTTTTT. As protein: CASSLTYRDRVTNTGELFF. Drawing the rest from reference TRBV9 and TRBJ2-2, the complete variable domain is DSGVTQTPKHLITATGQRVTLRCSPRSGDLSVYWYQQSLDQGLQFLIQYYNGEERAKGNILERFSAQQFPDLHSELNLSSLELGDSALYFCASSLTYRDRVTNTGELFFGEGSRLTVL.

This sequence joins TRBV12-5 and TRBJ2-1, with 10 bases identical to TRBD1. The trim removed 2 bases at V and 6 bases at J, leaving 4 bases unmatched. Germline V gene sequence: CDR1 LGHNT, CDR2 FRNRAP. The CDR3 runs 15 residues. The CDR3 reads CASGLYRTGGNEQFF. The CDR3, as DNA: TGTGCTAGTGGTTTGTACCGGACAGGGGGCAATGAGCAGTTCTTC.

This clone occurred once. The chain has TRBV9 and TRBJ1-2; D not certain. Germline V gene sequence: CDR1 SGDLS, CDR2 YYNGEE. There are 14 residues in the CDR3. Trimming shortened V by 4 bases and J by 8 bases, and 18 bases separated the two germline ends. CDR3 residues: CASSLSRTPGGYTF. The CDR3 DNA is TGTGCCAGCAGCCTCTCCCGGACCCCGGGAGGCTACACCTTC.